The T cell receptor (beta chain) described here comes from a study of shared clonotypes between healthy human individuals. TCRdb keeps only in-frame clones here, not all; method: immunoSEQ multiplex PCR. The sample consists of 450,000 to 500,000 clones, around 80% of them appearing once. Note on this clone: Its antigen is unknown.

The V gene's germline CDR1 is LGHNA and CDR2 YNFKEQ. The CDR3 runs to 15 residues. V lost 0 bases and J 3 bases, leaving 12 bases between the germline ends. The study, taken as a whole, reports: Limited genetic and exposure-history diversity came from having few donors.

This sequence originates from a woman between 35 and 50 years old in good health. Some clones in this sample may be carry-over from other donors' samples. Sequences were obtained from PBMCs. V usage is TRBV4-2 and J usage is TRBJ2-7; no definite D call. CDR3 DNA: TGTGCCAGCAGCCAAGATAGTTCTCCGGACTACGAGCAGTACTTC. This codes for CASSQDSSPDYEQYF.